The rows below give T cell receptor beta chains drawn from one sample of a study of blood T cell repertoires in COVID-19. Assay used: immunoSEQ multiplex PCR; TCRdb lists only in-frame clones, some missing. The sample lists 140,000 or so clones; over 75% were seen once. The sample taken for sequencing was peripheral blood. The receptors stem from a woman in her fifties or sixties with active COVID-19. Each CDR3 is given with its conserved first and last residue. The D gene is left open where the match is weak. Only part of the rows carry a size: once, few, many, or a class if the clone is expanded.

D,size,V,length,J,DNA,CDR3
TRBD2,-,TRBV28,15,TRBJ2-1,TGTGCCAGCAGTTTACTAGCGGACTCCTACAATGAGCAGTTCTTC,CASSLLADSYNEQFF
-,few,TRBV28,15,TRBJ1-2,TGTGCCAGCAGTTTACGAGCCGTACCTAACTATGGCTACACCTTC,CASSLRAVPNYGYTF
-,-,TRBV7-9,17,TRBJ2-5,TGTGCCAGCAGCTCCCCCTTAGAGGGAACAAAAGGGGAGACCCAGTACTTC,CASSSPLEGTKGETQYF
TRBD1,-,TRBV5-1,13,TRBJ2-1,TGCGCCAGCAGGGCTACAGGGGGGATTGAGCAGTTCTTC,CASRATGGIEQFF
-,-,TRBV6-5,12,TRBJ2-1,TGTGCCAGCAGATCCAGGGACAATGAGCAGTTCTTC,CASRSRDNEQFF
-,few,TRBV7-8,16,TRBJ2-5,TGTGCCAGCAGCTTACGGGGAACCCTCGCAAAAGAGACCCAGTACTTC,CASSLRGTLAKETQYF
TRBD2,-,TRBV28,15,TRBJ2-7,TGTGCCAGCAGTTTTATAGCGGGAGTGGGATACGAGCAGTACTTC,CASSFIAGVGYEQYF
-,-,TRBV10-3,12,TRBJ1-5,TGTGCCATCAGTGATGACCGCGGGCCCCAGCATTTT,CAISDDRGPQHF
TRBD2,once,TRBV23-1,17,TRBJ2-1,TGCGCCAGCAGTCAACGACTAGCGGGAGGGCCCAACAATGAGCAGTTCTTC,CASSQRLAGGPNNEQFF
TRBD1,-,TRBV10-3,17,TRBJ1-3,TGTGCCATCCGTCGGGACAGGGGCCCAATCTCTGGAAACACCATATATTTT,CAIRRDRGPISGNTIYF
TRBD2,-,TRBV7-3,16,TRBJ2-1,TGTGCCAGCAGCCAAACCCGACTAGCGGGGGCCAATGAGCAGTTCTTC,CASSQTRLAGANEQFF
-,-,TRBV20-1,11,TRBJ1-1,TGCAGTGCTAGAGACGCCCCAGCGGCTTTCTTT,CSARDAPAAFF
-,-,TRBV7-8,13,TRBJ2-7,TGTGCCAGCAGCTCAGGTCAGGGATTCGAGCAGTACTTC,CASSSGQGFEQYF
TRBD2,-,TRBV5-5,16,TRBJ2-7,TGTGCCAGCAGCTCCCAGGGACTAGCGGGAGTATACGAGCAGTACTTC,CASSSQGLAGVYEQYF
TRBD1,-,TRBV6-5,14,TRBJ1-5,TGTGCCAGCAGTCGGACAGGGGACGGTCAGCCCCAGCATTTT,CASSRTGDGQPQHF
TRBD1,-,TRBV2,14,TRBJ1-6,TGTGCCAGCAGAGACAGGGGGTATAATTCACCCCTCCACTTT,CASRDRGYNSPLHF
-,-,TRBV7-3,13,TRBJ2-2,TGTGCCAGCAGCGGGAGGAACACCGGGGAGCTGCTTTTT,CASSGRNTGELLF
-,-,TRBV6-2/TRBV6-3,16,TRBJ2-1,TGTGCCAGCAGTTACTCGAGGAGGGCAGGGTACAATGAGCAGTTCTTC,CASSYSRRAGYNEQFF
TRBD1,once,TRBV5-1,12,TRBJ2-5,TGCGCCAGCAGGGGACAGGGAGAGACCCAGTACTTC,CASRGQGETQYF
TRBD1,-,TRBV6-6,16,TRBJ1-5,TGTGCCAGCAGTCCGGACAGGTCCTCCAGGAATCAGCCCCAGCATTTT,CASSPDRSSRNQPQHF
-,-,TRBV7-9,15,TRBJ2-3,TGTGCCAGCAGCTTAGGAGGACTCAACACAGATACGCAGTATTTT,CASSLGGLNTDTQYF
TRBD2,-,TRBV24-1,16,TRBJ2-1,TGTGCCACCAGTGATTTAGGGACTAGCGGGAGAGGTGAGCAGTTCTTC,CATSDLGTSGRGEQFF
-,-,TRBV5-6,15,TRBJ1-1,TGTGCCAGCAGCTTGATTTACAGGGCGGACACTGAAGCTTTCTTT,CASSLIYRADTEAFF